These 27 T cell receptor beta chains originate from one sample sequenced in a study of response to subunit inactivated influenza vaccine. MiXCR, run by TCRdb on the RT-PCR reads, gives a single entry per CDR3 protein. The sample contains around 570,000 distinct CDR3 sequences, about 11% of which appear only once. These data also formed part of another study, on T cells expressing NK-cell markers. According to that study: Production of TCR beta cDNA relied on 5'RACE template switching with UMIs.

The sample here was PBMCs from blood, taken on the day of vaccination. These receptors all come from a man aged 45-60 years who received an inactivated influenza vaccine.

This clonotype turned up a few times. This rearrangement joins TRBV4-1 to TRBJ2-7; the D gene is possibly TRBD1 (5 bases). The CDR3 has 19 residues. CDR1 MGHRA and CDR2 YSYEKL come from the germline V gene. Trimming took 5 bases from V and 0 from J, leaving 26 bases between them. The CDR3 DNA reads as TGCGCCAGCAGCATACAAGATGTAAGTGCCAGGGCCCTCTCCTACGAGCAGTACTTC. Amino acid sequence: CASSIQDVSARALSYEQYF.

The chain recombines TRBV7-2 with TRBJ2-7; D is perhaps TRBD1 (5 bases). The CDR3 spans 13 residues. Germline V lookup: CDR1 SGHTA, CDR2 FQGNSA. Trimming removed 1 base at V and 7 bases at J, with 11 bases between. CDR3 coding DNA: TGTGCCAGCAGCTTAGGCAGGGCTCGGGAGCAGTACTTC. Encoded protein: CASSLGRAREQYF.

The chain has TRBV28 and TRBJ2-1; D not certain. CDR3 length: 11 residues. Trimming cost V 3 bases and J 8 bases, with 5 bases left between them. Germline V gives CDR1 MDHEN, CDR2 SYDVKM. The CDR3 loop reads CASSLWHEQFF. CDR3 nucleotide sequence: TGTGCCAGCAGTTTGTGGCATGAGCAGTTCTTC.

Only a few counts were recorded for this clonotype. The chain carries TRBV4-3 and TRBJ2-2, with 9 bases aligning to TRBD1. The germline CDR1 and CDR2 sequences are LGHNA and YSLEER. There are 17 residues in the CDR3. Trimming took 3 bases from V and 0 from J; bases not matched to a gene: 5. This CDR3 is CASSQKTGGTNTGELFF. The CDR3 nucleotides read TGCGCCAGCAGCCAGAAAACAGGGGGCACGAACACCGGGGAGCTGTTTTTT.

As to this clonotype: This may be a read error: a much more frequent sequence differs by one nucleotide. The chain recombines TRBV7-6 with TRBJ2-3, with D unresolved. Between the trimmed V and J ends, which lost 0 bases and 0 bases, there was a span of 4 bases. The CDR3 spans 14 residues. From germline, CDR1 is SGHVS and CDR2 FNYEAQ. CDR3 amino acids: CASSLAESTDTQYF. The CDR3 DNA reads TGTGCCAGCAGCTTAGCGGAGAGCACAGATACGCAGTATTTT. The complete variable domain, with remaining parts taken from reference TRBV7-6 and TRBJ2-3, reads GAGVSQSPRYKVTKRGQDVALRCDPISGHVSLYWYRQALGQGPEFLTYFNYEAQQDKSGLPNDRFSAERPEGSISTLTIQRTEQRDSAMYRCASSLAESTDTQYFGPGTRLTVL.

The chain uses TRBV30 and TRBJ2-1; 9 bases fit TRBD2. Germline CDR1 is GTSNPN and CDR2 is SVGIG (reference sequence). V lost 3 bases to trimming and J lost 6 bases; unmatched junction nucleotides: 9. This CDR3 is built from 15 residues. CDR3 coding DNA: TGTGCCTGGAGCCTCCCGGGACTAGCTGTCAATGAGCAGTTCTTC. Translation: CAWSLPGLAVNEQFF.

This clonotype was seen at least ten times. CDR3 protein: CASSLAGGATGELFF. CDR3 DNA: TGTGCCAGCAGTTTAGCAGGGGGCGCGACCGGGGAGCTGTTTTTT. The V call is TRBV12-3 or TRBV12-4, the J call TRBJ2-2, with 7 nucleotides matching TRBD1. CDR3 length equals 15 residues. V shed 0 bases, J shed 5 bases, and the junction held 3 bases outside the gene matches.

The rearrangement joins TRBV7-8 to TRBJ2-7, with D tentatively TRBD2 (6 bases). Trimming removed 2 bases at V and 5 bases at J, with 19 bases between. There are 16 residues in the CDR3. Germline values: CDR1 SGHVS, CDR2 FQNEAQ. CDR3 sequence (DNA): TGTGCCAGCAGCTTAACACCATCAGCCCGGAGGGACGAGCAGTACTTC. Its translation is CASSLTPSARRDEQYF.

This clonotype came up a few times. The CDR3 reads CASRPLTGGGSNEQFF. The DNA of the CDR3 is TGTGCCAGCAGACCCCTGACAGGGGGAGGTAGCAATGAGCAGTTCTTC. The chain joins TRBV6-1 to TRBJ2-1, with 9 bases lining up with TRBD1. The junction had 12 bases not matched to a gene; V was cut back by 6 bases and J by 6 bases. This CDR3 has 16 amino acids. Germline CDR1 reads MNHNS; CDR2 reads SASEGT.

This rearrangement joins TRBV20-1 to TRBJ2-5, with TRBD1 identical over 7 bases. Trimming took 3 bases from V and 6 from J; bases not matched to a gene: 4. This CDR3 has 12 amino acids. Germline-derived CDR1 and CDR2 are DFQATT and SNEGSKA (reference sequence). For the CDR3, the DNA is TGCAGTGCTAGTGGACAGGCAAAGACCCAGTACTTC. This codes for CSASGQAKTQYF.

This clonotype was counted a few times. This chain links TRBV5-1 with TRBJ2-7; TRBD2 agrees at 8 bases. The CDR3 is 15 amino acids. The germline V gene has CDR1 SGHRS and CDR2 YFSETQ. V was clipped by 0 bases and J by 7 bases; unmatched bases: 9. The CDR3 loop is CASSLAGGASEEQYF. The CDR3 coding sequence is TGCGCCAGCAGCTTGGCGGGGGGGGCCTCTGAAGAGCAGTACTTC.

V is TRBV11-1 and J is TRBJ2-7, with TRBD1 matching over 7 bases. This CDR3 region has 14 residues. V dropped 4 bases and J dropped 0; count of bases not matched to a gene: 3. CDR1 and CDR2 from the germline V gene are SGHAT and FQDESV (reference sequence). The CDR3 loop reads CASSSQGISYEQYF. CDR3 sequence (DNA): TGTGCCAGCAGCTCACAGGGGATCTCCTACGAGCAGTACTTC.

This clonotype was seen repeatedly, ten times or more. The chain couples TRBV9 to TRBJ2-3; TRBD2 might be the D (6 bases). Between the trimmed V and J ends, which lost 4 bases and 0 bases, there was a span of 12 bases. This CDR3 has 15 residues. CDR1 is SGDLS, CDR2 YYNGEE, per germline. The CDR3 loop reads CASSPGGPSTDTQYF. The CDR3 nucleotides are TGTGCCAGCAGCCCCGGGGGACCTAGCACAGATACGCAGTATTTT.

V and J are TRBV5-1 and TRBJ2-7; D tentatively fits TRBD1 or TRBD2 (5 bases each). CDR3 length: 17 residues. Germline V lookup: CDR1 SGHRS, CDR2 YFSETQ. V lost 0 bases to trimming and J lost 0 bases, with 16 bases between them. The DNA for the CDR3 is TGCGCCAGCAGCTTGGCCCCCGCAGGGACGCTCTCCTACGAGCAGTACTTC. Its protein is CASSLAPAGTLSYEQYF. The full variable domain, rest sourced from reference TRBV5-1 and TRBJ2-7, is KAGVTQTPRYLIKTRGQQVTLSCSPISGHRSVSWYQQTPGQGLQFLFEYFSETQRNKGNFPGRFSGRQFSNSRSEMNVSTLELGDSALYLCASSLAPAGTLSYEQYFGPGTRLTVT.

This sequence joins TRBV7-2 and TRBJ2-5; D remains unclear. Trimming stripped 3 bases from V and 4 bases from J, with 12 bases between. The CDR3 runs to 14 residues. Germline assignment: CDR1 SGHTA and CDR2 FQGNSA. The chain's CDR3 is CASSFSPEGETQYF. The CDR3 nucleotides are TGTGCCAGCAGCTTTTCCCCAGAAGGAGAGACCCAGTACTTC.

V is TRBV20-1 and J is TRBJ1-1; D perhaps matches TRBD1 (5 bases). The CDR3 contains 11 residues. Trimming took off 6 bases at V and 6 bases at J, with 11 bases between the two ends. From germline, CDR1 is DFQATT and CDR2 SNEGSKA (reference sequence). CDR3 DNA sequence: TGCAGTGCCTGGGGGGGGGCTGAAGCTTTCTTT. Translating gives CSAWGGAEAFF.

This clonotype was observed a handful of times. The rearrangement joins TRBV20-1 to TRBJ2-1, with D possibly called TRBD1 or TRBD2 (5 bases each). Germline V gene lookup returns CDR1 DFQATT and CDR2 SNEGSKA (reference sequence). This CDR3 spans 15 amino acids. V lost 0 bases and J lost 8, with 17 bases in between. CDR3 protein: CSARDGGRSSYEQFF. CDR3 coding DNA: TGCAGTGCTAGAGATGGGGGTCGGAGTAGCTATGAGCAGTTCTTC.

This clonotype was seen ten or more times. The chain combines TRBV20-1 with TRBJ1-2; D may be TRBD1 (6 bases). V was shortened by 3 bases and J by 6 bases, with 17 bases between the two germline ends. From germline, CDR1 is DFQATT and CDR2 SNEGSKA (reference sequence). The CDR3 consists of 14 residues. The CDR3 region has the DNA TGCAGTGCTAGGCAGGGGACCTCTCCTAATGGCTACACCTTC. Translation: CSARQGTSPNGYTF.

There are many counts of this clonotype. V usage is TRBV28 and J usage is TRBJ2-7; the match to TRBD1 covers 7 bases. There are 15 residues in the CDR3. Germline lookup yields CDR1 MDHEN and CDR2 SYDVKM. Trimming took 6 bases from V and 2 from J; bases not matched to a gene: 10. The CDR3 protein is CASRTMGTATYEQYF. DNA for the CDR3: TGTGCCAGCAGGACTATGGGGACAGCAACCTACGAGCAGTACTTC.

The gene calls are TRBV7-9 and TRBJ2-7; the D is unclear. This CDR3 has 12 residues. Germline-derived CDR1 and CDR2 are SEHNR and FQNEAQ (reference sequence). V was pared by 10 bases and J by 4 bases, with 14 bases between. The CDR3 here is CATRLDRYEQYF. In DNA form, the CDR3 reads TGTGCCACCAGACTGGACCGATACGAGCAGTACTTC.

The V call is TRBV9, the J call TRBJ2-7; D gene ambiguous. The CDR3 covers 14 residues. The germline V and J ends were trimmed by 0 bases and 5 bases, with 12 bases remaining between them. Germline V CDR1 and CDR2: SGDLS, YYNGEE. The DNA of the CDR3 is TGTGCCAGCAGCGTAGAAGGGCTTGGGGACGAGCAGTACTTC. Its protein is CASSVEGLGDEQYF. The whole variable domain, filled in from reference TRBV9 and TRBJ2-7, reads DSGVTQTPKHLITATGQRVTLRCSPRSGDLSVYWYQQSLDQGLQFLIQYYNGEERAKGNILERFSAQQFPDLHSELNLSSLELGDSALYFCASSVEGLGDEQYFGPGTRLTVT.

This clonotype was counted a few times. J is TRBJ2-7 and V is TRBV6-1, with D tentatively TRBD1 (6 bases). Trimming shortened V by 5 bases and J by 5 bases, and 22 bases separated the two germline ends. The CDR3 has 16 residues. The V gene's germline CDR1 is MNHNS and CDR2 SASEGT. The CDR3 nucleotides are TGTGCCAGCAGTCCTCCGGCAACAGGGTACGTCGACGAGCAGTACTTC. This encodes CASSPPATGYVDEQYF.

This clonotype was seen a handful of times. The chain joins TRBV11-1 to TRBJ2-1; 10 bases fit TRBD2. CDR1 and CDR2 (germline): SGHAT, FQDESV (reference sequence). This CDR3 has 20 amino acids. Trimming removed 5 bases from V and 0 bases from J; junction bases left unmatched: 16. The CDR3 DNA sequence: TGTGCCAGCAGCCGTGTAGCGGGAGGACCCTCTACGAGCTCCTACAATGAGCAGTTCTTC. Its protein is CASSRVAGGPSTSSYNEQFF.

This clonotype came up many times. The J gene is TRBJ2-1, the V gene TRBV5-1; tentative D call: TRBD1 (6 bases). This CDR3 contains 14 residues. Germline V lookup: CDR1 SGHRS, CDR2 YFSETQ. The V gene lost 4 bases and the J gene lost 8 bases, with 16 bases spanning the gap. CDR3 loop: CASSLRQVQDEQFF. CDR3 coding DNA: TGCGCCAGCAGCCTTCGACAGGTTCAGGATGAGCAGTTCTTC. The complete variable domain, with remaining parts taken from reference TRBV5-1 and TRBJ2-1, reads KAGVTQTPRYLIKTRGQQVTLSCSPISGHRSVSWYQQTPGQGLQFLFEYFSETQRNKGNFPGRFSGRQFSNSRSEMNVSTLELGDSALYLCASSLRQVQDEQFFGPGTRLTVL.

This clonotype showed up just a few times. This chain uses TRBV20-1 with TRBJ2-7; TRBD2 is a possible D gene (5 bases). CDR1 is DFQATT, CDR2 SNEGSKA, per germline (reference sequence). This CDR3 region has 16 residues. V was shortened by 0 bases and J by 3 bases, with 18 bases between the two germline ends. CDR3 in amino acids: CSARDKEGPDFYEQYF. CDR3 coding DNA: TGCAGTGCTAGAGATAAAGAGGGCCCCGACTTCTACGAGCAGTACTTC.

This clonotype was found many times. The rearrangement uses TRBV27 and TRBJ1-5; D is undetermined. Germline values: CDR1 MNHEY, CDR2 SMNVEV (reference sequence). There are 14 residues in the CDR3. Trimming left V 5 bases short and J 0 bases short, with 8 bases between. The CDR3: CASSQQGSNQPQHF. The CDR3 nucleotides are TGTGCCAGCAGTCAGCAAGGTAGCAATCAGCCCCAGCATTTT.

The chain has TRBV9 and TRBJ2-7; TRBD1 aligns across 7 bases. This CDR3 contains 14 residues. Germline CDR1 reads SGDLS; CDR2 reads YYNGEE. The J segment lost 4 bases and the V segment lost 2 bases, leaving 6 bases of the junction unmatched. The CDR3 region is CASSVTGSRYEQYF. The CDR3 DNA reads TGTGCCAGCAGCGTGACAGGGTCAAGGTACGAGCAGTACTTC.